The 10 T cell receptor beta chains below all came from one sample that was sequenced in a study of glioma-infiltrating T cells. The iRepertoire nested amplicon-rescue multiplex PCR amplified TCR alpha and beta CDR3s from RNA. TCRdb independently ran MiXCR on the multiplex PCR reads; one entry per CDR3 protein. Of some 180,000 distinct CDR3 sequences in the sample, 25% to 35% were seen once. Sample: glioma tissue, nonneoplastic brain tissue, or PBMCs (not recorded which). The origin of the receptors is a human donor with low-grade glioma or glioblastoma, undergoing nonglioma brain surgery, or in good health (not recorded which).

This clonotype appeared a single time. The rearrangement links TRBV20-1 to TRBJ2-1; perhaps D is TRBD1 or TRBD2 (7 bases each). Looked up from germline, CDR1 is DFQATT and CDR2 is SNEGSKA (reference sequence). This CDR3 comprises 12 residues. CDR3 sequence reads: CSAEQGGNEQFF. The CDR3 DNA reads as TGCAGCGCTGAGCAGGGGGGGAATGAGCAGTTCTTC.

This clonotype was detected many times. The rearrangement joins TRBV27 to TRBJ1-5; 7 bases map to TRBD1. The germline V gene encodes CDR1 MNHEY and CDR2 SMNVEV (reference sequence). CDR3 length: 14 residues. The ends lost 6 bases at V and 6 bases at J; junction bases unmatched: 8. The CDR3 loop reads CASRHRGLFQPQHF. The CDR3 DNA is TGTGCCAGCAGGCACAGGGGTTTGTTTCAGCCCCAGCATTTT.

The gene calls are TRBV29-1 and TRBJ1-2, with 8 bases fitting TRBD1. The CDR3 extends over 13 amino acids. CDR1 and CDR2 from the germline V gene are SQVTM and ANQGSEA. V was pared by 3 bases and J by 4 bases, with 4 bases of the junction left unmatched. The CDR3 DNA reads as TGCAGCGTTGATTACGGACAGGGCTATGGCTACACCTTC. It codes for CSVDYGQGYGYTF. The full variable domain, completed using reference TRBV29-1 and TRBJ1-2, is SAVISQKPSRDICQRGTSLTIQCQVDSQVTMMFWYRQQPGQSLTLIATANQGSEATYESGFVIDKFPISRPNLTFSTLTVSNMSPEDSSIYLCSVDYGQGYGYTFGSGTRLTVV.

This clonotype appeared many times. This chain connects TRBV20-1 to TRBJ2-7, with 7 bases aligning to TRBD1. Trimming cost V 5 bases and J 2 bases; bases outside gene matches: 9. The CDR3 sequence is 14 residues long. The germline CDR1 and CDR2 sequences are DFQATT and SNEGSKA (reference sequence). In DNA form, the CDR3 reads TGCAGTGCTCGGAACAGGGGCCCTCCCTACGAGCAGTACTTC. It is translated as CSARNRGPPYEQYF.

There are many counts of this clonotype. The V gene is TRBV24-1, the J gene TRBJ2-3; the match to TRBD2 covers 8 bases. This CDR3 contains 16 residues. CDR1 and CDR2 from the germline V gene are KGHDR and SFDVKD. V gave up 3 bases and J gave up 3 bases; unmatched junction bases: 7. This CDR3 is CATSDPQAGATDTQYF. CDR3 coding DNA: TGTGCCACCAGTGATCCCCAAGCGGGAGCTACAGATACGCAGTATTTT.

This clonotype was detected only a few times. The chain joins TRBV7-2 to TRBJ2-4, with TRBD2 matching over 12 bases. Germline V gene lookup returns CDR1 SGHTA and CDR2 FQGNSA. V lost 3 bases to trimming and J lost 9 bases; unmatched junction nucleotides: 9. The CDR3 contains 16 residues. This CDR3 is CASSLGASGRAGIQYF. The CDR3 DNA reads TGTGCCAGCAGCTTGGGGGCTAGCGGGAGGGCCGGCATTCAGTACTTC.

J is TRBJ2-1 and V is TRBV28; no definite D call. Trimming took 5 bases from V and 3 from J, leaving 11 bases between them. Germline CDR1 reads MDHEN; CDR2 reads SYDVKM. There are 14 residues in the CDR3. The CDR3 spells CASSGSGDYNEQFF. In DNA, the CDR3 is TGTGCCAGCAGTGGTTCCGGCGACTACAATGAGCAGTTCTTC.

This clonotype appeared many times. The chain is built from TRBV7-8 and TRBJ2-1, with 8 bases that match TRBD2. The CDR3 loop spans 16 amino acids. Per germline, CDR1 SGHVS and CDR2 FQNEAQ. J gave up 7 bases and V 5 bases, and 13 bases lay outside the gene matches. CDR3 bases: TGTGCCAGCAGCGGGAGACGGACTAGCCGTCCGAATGAGCAGTTCTTC. Protein: CASSGRRTSRPNEQFF.

This clonotype was detected many times. This sequence joins TRBV19 and TRBJ2-7, with TRBD1 matching over 10 bases. CDR1 is LNHDA and CDR2 is SQIVND in the germline V gene (reference sequence). CDR3 size: 14 residues. Trimming took 3 bases from V and 5 from J; bases not matched to a gene: 4. Here the CDR3 reads CASSMTGGVDEQYF. The CDR3, as DNA: TGTGCCAGTAGTATGACAGGGGGCGTCGACGAGCAGTACTTC.

This clonotype was picked up a small number of times. The chain employs TRBV5-8 and TRBJ2-5; D is ambiguous. V dropped 2 bases and J dropped 4 bases, with 9 bases sitting between them. The CDR3 is 13 amino acids. The V gene's germline CDR1 is SGHTS and CDR2 YDEGEE. The CDR3 region has the DNA TGTGCCAGCAGCTTAGGGCCGGGAGAGACCCAGTACTTC. This gives the protein CASSLGPGETQYF.